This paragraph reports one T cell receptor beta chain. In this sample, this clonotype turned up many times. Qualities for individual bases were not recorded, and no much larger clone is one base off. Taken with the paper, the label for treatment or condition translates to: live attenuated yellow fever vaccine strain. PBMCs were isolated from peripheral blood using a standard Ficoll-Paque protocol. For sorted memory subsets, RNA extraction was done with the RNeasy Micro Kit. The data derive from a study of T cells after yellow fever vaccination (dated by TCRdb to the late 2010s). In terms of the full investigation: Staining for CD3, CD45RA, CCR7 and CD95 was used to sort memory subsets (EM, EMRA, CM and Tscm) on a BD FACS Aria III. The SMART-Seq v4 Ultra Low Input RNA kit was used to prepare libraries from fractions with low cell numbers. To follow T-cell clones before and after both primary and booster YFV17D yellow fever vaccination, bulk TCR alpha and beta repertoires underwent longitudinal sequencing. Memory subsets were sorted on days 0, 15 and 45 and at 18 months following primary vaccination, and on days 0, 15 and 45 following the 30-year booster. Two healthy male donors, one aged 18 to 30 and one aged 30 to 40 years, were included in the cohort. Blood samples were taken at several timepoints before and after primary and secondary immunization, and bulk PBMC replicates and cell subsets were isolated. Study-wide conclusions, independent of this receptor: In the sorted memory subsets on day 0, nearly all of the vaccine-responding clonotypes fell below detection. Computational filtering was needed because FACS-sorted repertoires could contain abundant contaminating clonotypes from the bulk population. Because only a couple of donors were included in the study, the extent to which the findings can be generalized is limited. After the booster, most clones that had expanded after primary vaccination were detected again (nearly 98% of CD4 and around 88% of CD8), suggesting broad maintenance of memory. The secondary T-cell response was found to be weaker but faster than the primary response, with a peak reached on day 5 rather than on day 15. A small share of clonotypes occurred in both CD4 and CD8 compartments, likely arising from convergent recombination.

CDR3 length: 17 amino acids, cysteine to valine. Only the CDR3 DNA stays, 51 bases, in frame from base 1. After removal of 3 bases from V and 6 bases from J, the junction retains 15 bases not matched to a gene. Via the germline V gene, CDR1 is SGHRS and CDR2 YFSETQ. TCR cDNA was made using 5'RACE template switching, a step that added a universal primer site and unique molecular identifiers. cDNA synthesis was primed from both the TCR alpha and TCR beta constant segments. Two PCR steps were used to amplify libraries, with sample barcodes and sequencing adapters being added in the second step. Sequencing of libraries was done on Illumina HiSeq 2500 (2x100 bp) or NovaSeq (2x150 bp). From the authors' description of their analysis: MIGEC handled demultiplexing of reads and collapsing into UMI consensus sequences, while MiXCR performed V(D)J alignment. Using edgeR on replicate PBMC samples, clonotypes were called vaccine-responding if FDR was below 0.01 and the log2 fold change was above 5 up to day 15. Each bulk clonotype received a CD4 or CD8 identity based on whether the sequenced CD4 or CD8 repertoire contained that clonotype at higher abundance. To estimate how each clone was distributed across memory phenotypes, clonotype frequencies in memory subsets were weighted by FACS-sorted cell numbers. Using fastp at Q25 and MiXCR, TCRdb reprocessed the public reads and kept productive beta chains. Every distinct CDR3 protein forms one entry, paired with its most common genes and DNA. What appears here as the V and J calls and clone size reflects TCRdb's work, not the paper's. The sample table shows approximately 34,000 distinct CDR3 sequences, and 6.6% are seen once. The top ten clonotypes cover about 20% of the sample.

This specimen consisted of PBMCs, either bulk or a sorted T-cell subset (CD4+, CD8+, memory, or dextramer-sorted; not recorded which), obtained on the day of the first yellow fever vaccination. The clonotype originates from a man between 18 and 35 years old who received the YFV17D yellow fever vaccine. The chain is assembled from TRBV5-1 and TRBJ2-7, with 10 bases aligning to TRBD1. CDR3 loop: CASSSSHRDRGLSEQYV. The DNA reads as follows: TGCGCCAGCAGCTCGTCCCATCGTGACAGGGGGCTAAGCGAGCAGTACGTC.